Described below is a single T cell receptor (beta chain) sequence and its context. Germline CDR1 is KGHSH and CDR2 is LQKENI. The junction had 2 bases not matched to a gene; V was cut back by 2 bases and J by 2 bases. This CDR3 region has 16 residues. The sample comes from a study of shared T cell receptors in the human thymus. Using immunoSEQ multiplex PCR, the repertoire was profiled, and TCRdb retains in-frame clones only, with some absent. This table holds hundreds of thousands of clones, about four fifths found once. The data also belong to a second study, concerning human thymus T cells. That work contributes: Obtained as resections during corrective heart surgery, the thymus tissue was then studied. Gene usage for V and J segments appeared biased in thymic and blood repertoires. Thymic repertoires of unrelated individuals were reported in related research to overlap highly.

This TCR was recovered from a boy under two years old with a congenital heart defect. V usage is TRBV18 and J usage is TRBJ2-7, with 14 nucleotides matching TRBD2. The source material was thymocytes. The CDR3 region is CASSPMTSGRAYEQYF. The CDR3 DNA reads TGTGCCAGCTCACCAATGACTAGCGGGAGGGCCTACGAGCAGTACTTC.